This T cell receptor (beta chain) was captured in a study of T cell clones after liver transplantation. Study results and limitations: These preliminary findings come from unstandardized post-transplant sampling times.

The protocol was immunoSEQ multiplex PCR, while the TCRdb copy is restricted to in-frame clones and leaves out a portion. Here the sample spans some 34,000 clones, around 94% being singletons. About this clone: Its cognate antigen is unknown.

The starting material was CD8+ T cells from blood, obtained 12 months after liver transplant. The TCR sequence derives from a human patient who received a liver transplant. Some of the T cells may derive from the graft donor.

The CDR3 DNA sequence: TGCGCCAGCAGCCAACTAGCGGGAGGGATCTACGAGCAGTACTTC. Translating gives CASSQLAGGIYEQYF. The chain employs TRBV4-1 and TRBJ2-7; 12 positions match TRBD2. The germline gives CDR1 MGHRA, CDR2 YSYEKL. Germline trimming cut 2 bases from V and 3 bases from J; bases unmatched to any gene: 2. This CDR3 spans 15 amino acids.